This entry concerns a single T cell receptor beta chain. These data belong to a study of blood T cell repertoires in COVID-19. Repertoires were generated with immunoSEQ multiplex PCR, while TCRdb's copy carries only in-frame clones and drops some. The sample has fewer than 200,000 clones, roughly 81% seen once. The CDR3 spans 11 residues. Germline V gene sequence: CDR1 MNHEY, CDR2 SVGAGI. V was trimmed by 10 bases and J by 9 bases, leaving 13 bases between them. The chain carries TRBV6-5 and TRBJ2-1, with D perhaps TRBD2 (6 bases). This TCR was sampled from a middle-aged man who had recovered from COVID-19. Sequencing was carried out using peripheral blood. This CDR3 reads CATNWGGEQFF. CDR3 DNA: TGTGCCACAAACTGGGGAGGTGAGCAGTTCTTC.